The 29 T cell receptor beta chains below were found in one sample sequenced in a study of T-cell memory formation after mild COVID-19. TCRdb fed the 5' RACE reads into MiXCR, producing one record per CDR3 protein. The data hold about 560,000 distinct CDR3 sequences, with approximately 18% observed a single time. The sequencing input was PBMCs or a T cell subset sorted from them (not recorded which). The receptors were sampled from an adult woman who had mild COVID-19 (a few samples of this study predate the infection). Cell type and time point are not known.

This clonotype was counted a few times. The chain has TRBV7-3 and TRBJ2-1, with 9 bases aligning to TRBD1. Germline V CDR1 and CDR2: SGHTA, FQGTGA. The CDR3 has 14 residues. V was pared by 5 bases and J by 8 bases, with 7 bases of the junction left unmatched. CDR3 residues: CASSDNRGQDEQFF. CDR3 bases: TGTGCCAGCAGCGATAACAGGGGGCAGGATGAGCAGTTCTTC.

The chain recombines TRBV7-9 with TRBJ2-5; D might be TRBD2 (5 bases). Germline V gene data show CDR1 as SEHNR and CDR2 as FQNEAQ (reference sequence). The CDR3 extends over 14 amino acids. V lost 6 bases and J 2 bases, leaving 13 bases between the germline ends. CDR3 sequence (DNA): TGTGCCAGCAGGGCCGGGAATCCTCAAGAGACCCAGTACTTC. This translates into CASRAGNPQETQYF.

V and J are TRBV30 and TRBJ1-2; D possibly corresponds to TRBD1 (5 bases). The V gene lost 4 bases and the J gene lost 0 bases, with 12 bases spanning the gap. This CDR3 comprises 14 residues. Germline V CDR1 and CDR2: GTSNPN, SVGIG (reference sequence). Written as DNA, the CDR3 is TGTGCCTGGATAAGGCGGGGGTCTAACTATGGCTACACCTTC. Protein sequence: CAWIRRGSNYGYTF. The entire variable domain, with the rest obtained from reference TRBV30 and TRBJ1-2, is as follows: SQTIHQWPATLVQPVGSPLSLECTVEGTSNPNLYWYRQAAGRGLQLLFYSVGIGQISSEVPQNLSASRPQDRQFILSSKKLLLSDSGFYLCAWIRRGSNYGYTFGSGTRLTVV.

The chain couples TRBV7-6 to TRBJ1-1, with 7 bases aligning to TRBD1. The CDR3 spans 14 residues. The trim removed 5 bases at V and 12 bases at J, leaving 15 bases unmatched. Germline CDR1 is SGHVS and CDR2 is FNYEAQ. CDR3 nucleotides: TGTGCCAGCAGCGAACCTGGGGGCGACAGGGTTTCTTTCTTT. This gives the protein CASSEPGGDRVSFF. Complete variable domain (other parts from reference TRBV7-6 and TRBJ1-1): GAGVSQSPRYKVTKRGQDVALRCDPISGHVSLYWYRQALGQGPEFLTYFNYEAQQDKSGLPNDRFSAERPEGSISTLTIQRTEQRDSAMYRCASSEPGGDRVSFFGQGTRLTVV.

In this sample, this clonotype turned up a few times. The V gene is TRBV5-1, the J gene TRBJ1-2; no firm D call. The CDR3 covers 14 residues. Trimming took off 1 base at V and 0 bases at J, with 7 bases between the two ends. Looked up from germline, CDR1 is SGHRS and CDR2 is YFSETQ. The CDR3 protein is CASSLMEANYGYTF. The CDR3 nucleotides are TGCGCCAGCAGCTTGATGGAAGCTAACTATGGCTACACCTTC.

The J gene is TRBJ2-2, the V gene TRBV11-3; 10 bases are shared with TRBD2. CDR3 length: 14 amino acids. Germline V lookup: CDR1 SGHNT, CDR2 YENEEA. The junction had 3 bases not matched to a gene; V was cut back by 5 bases and J by 6 bases. Written as DNA, the CDR3 is TGTGCCAGCAGCCCCACTAGCGGGGCCGGGGAGCTGTTTTTT. It is translated as CASSPTSGAGELFF.

This clonotype has only a few counts. The CDR3 DNA follows: TGCAGCGTTGTGACCGGGGGGACTCTCCCCTACAATGAGCAGTTCTTC. Its translation: CSVVTGGTLPYNEQFF. V and J are TRBV29-1 and TRBJ2-1, with 7 bases matching TRBD2. The CDR3 is made up of 16 amino acids. V lost 4 bases, J lost 2 bases, and 11 bases stayed unmatched. From germline, CDR1 is SQVTM and CDR2 ANQGSEA.

CDR3 in amino acids: CSARGPPGQYF. CDR3 nucleotides: TGCAGTGCTAGAGGTCCCCCGGGGCAGTACTTC. The V and J genes are TRBV20-1 and TRBJ2-7; D not certain. This CDR3 spans 11 amino acids. In germline, CDR1 is DFQATT, CDR2 SNEGSKA (reference sequence). V dropped 1 base and J dropped 9 bases, with 10 bases sitting between them.

This clonotype has more than one count but fewer than ten. The rearrangement joins TRBV7-2 to TRBJ2-5; D not resolved. The CDR3 consists of 14 residues. V lost 7 bases and J 5 bases, leaving 17 bases between the germline ends. CDR1 is SGHTA, CDR2 FQGNSA, per germline. The CDR3 protein is CASNQAGGGETQYF. In DNA form, the CDR3 reads TGTGCCAGCAACCAAGCTGGCGGTGGGGAGACCCAGTACTTC. The full variable domain, its missing parts supplied by reference TRBV7-2 and TRBJ2-5, is GAGVSQSPSNKVTEKGKDVELRCDPISGHTALYWYRQSLGQGLEFLIYFQGNSAPDKSGLPSDRFSAERTGGSVSTLTIQRTQQEDSAVYLCASNQAGGGETQYFGPGTRLLVL.

This clonotype was found a few times. This sequence joins TRBV6-2 or TRBV6-3 and TRBJ2-2, with TRBD2 identical over 10 bases. V was pared by 8 bases and J by 3 bases, with 0 bases of the junction left unmatched. The CDR3 runs to 13 residues. Looked up from germline, CDR1 is MNHEY and CDR2 is SVGEGT. DNA for the CDR3: TGTGCCAGCGGACTAGCGGACACCGGGGAGCTGTTTTTT. Residues: CASGLADTGELFF.

This clonotype was seen many times. This chain links TRBV18 with TRBJ2-1; no definite D call. V was trimmed by 3 bases and J by 5 bases, leaving 11 bases between them. Germline values: CDR1 KGHSH, CDR2 LQKENI. CDR3 size: 14 residues. CDR3 bases: TGTGCCAGCTCACCTGGACGAAATAACAATGAGCAGTTCTTC. Amino acid sequence: CASSPGRNNNEQFF. The entire variable domain, with the rest obtained from reference TRBV18 and TRBJ2-1, is as follows: NAGVMQNPRHLVRRRGQEARLRCSPMKGHSHVYWYRQLPEEGLKFMVYLQKENIIDESGMPKERFSAEFPKEGPSILRIQQVVRGDSAAYFCASSPGRNNNEQFFGPGTRLTVL.

Here the CDR3 reads CASSVAGTGKDIQYF. The CDR3, as DNA: TGTGCCAGCAGCGTAGCGGGGACAGGGAAAGACATTCAGTACTTC. V usage is TRBV9 and J usage is TRBJ2-4, with 9 bases lining up with TRBD1. Germline lookup yields CDR1 SGDLS and CDR2 YYNGEE. The CDR3 is 15 amino acids. V trimming: 0 bases; J trimming: 8 bases; junction bases outside the gene matches: 6.

This clonotype was observed a handful of times. The V and J genes are TRBV20-1 and TRBJ1-1; no clear D gene. In germline, CDR1 is DFQATT, CDR2 SNEGSKA (reference sequence). The CDR3 has 12 amino acids. V was shortened by 3 bases and J by 5 bases, with 10 bases between the two germline ends. The CDR3 DNA reads TGCAGTGCTAGGTTCGGAGGGACTGAAGCTTTCTTT. It translates to CSARFGGTEAFF.

The gene calls are TRBV7-9 and TRBJ2-2; 8 positions agree with TRBD1. The CDR3 is 13 amino acids. Germline trimming cut 4 bases from V and 9 bases from J; bases unmatched to any gene: 4. CDR1 and CDR2 from the germline V gene are SEHNR and FQNEAQ (reference sequence). The CDR3: CASSYGTGRELFF. CDR3 coding DNA: TGTGCCAGCAGCTATGGGACAGGCAGGGAGCTGTTTTTT. Together with reference TRBV7-9 and TRBJ2-2, the CDR3 gives the full variable domain: DTGVSQNPRHKITKRGQNVTFRCDPISEHNRLYWYRQTLGQGPEFLTYFQNEAQLEKSRLLSDRFSAERPKGSFSTLEIQRTEQGDSAMYLCASSYGTGRELFFGEGSRLTVL.

This clonotype was seen a few times. The gene calls are TRBV7-9 and TRBJ2-1, with 7 bases that match TRBD1. Unmatched junction bases numbered 12, after V lost 6 bases and J lost 4 bases. From germline, CDR1 is SEHNR and CDR2 FQNEAQ (reference sequence). CDR3 size: 16 residues. CDR3 sequence: CASSSASGQTYNEQFF. In nucleotides, the CDR3 is TGTGCCAGCAGTAGCGCCTCGGGACAGACATACAATGAGCAGTTCTTC.

The J gene is TRBJ1-1, the V gene TRBV27; 7 positions match TRBD1. Germline CDR1 is MNHEY and CDR2 is SMNVEV (reference sequence). With V trimmed by 1 base and J by 5 bases, 13 bases remained unmatched. This CDR3 contains 17 residues. The CDR3 here is CASSLLQGTGRRTEAFF. In nucleotides, the CDR3 is TGTGCCAGCAGTTTATTACAGGGGACGGGACGGAGGACTGAAGCTTTCTTT.

V and J are TRBV5-8 and TRBJ2-5, with D perhaps TRBD1 (5 bases). CDR1 and CDR2 from the germline V gene are SGHTS and YDEGEE. The CDR3 totals 14 residues. V was cut by 3 bases and J by 1 base, with 10 bases left in between. The CDR3 DNA follows: TGTGCCAGCAGCTCGGACATCGTCCAAGAGACCCAGTACTTC. It yields the protein CASSSDIVQETQYF.

This clonotype appeared many times. This chain joins TRBV20-1 and TRBJ2-5, with a possible D match to TRBD1 (6 bases). The CDR3 is made up of 14 amino acids. CDR1 is DFQATT and CDR2 is SNEGSKA in the germline V gene (reference sequence). V lost 1 base and J lost 2, with 11 bases in between. The CDR3 DNA follows: TGCAGTGCTAGAGTTTGGGACACTCAAGAGACCCAGTACTTC. Translating it yields CSARVWDTQETQYF.

This clonotype was counted at least ten times. The chain is built from TRBV2 and TRBJ2-1; TRBD2 matches 7 bases. V lost 0 bases and J lost 7; bases outside the gene matches: 12. The CDR3 runs 17 residues. From germline, CDR1 is SNHLY and CDR2 FYNNEI. CDR3 loop: CASSEAVYGRKKNEQFF. CDR3 bases: TGTGCCAGCAGTGAAGCGGTCTACGGGAGGAAGAAAAATGAGCAGTTCTTC.

The table lists this clonotype with a few counts. At one boundary the junction diverges from the germline segment, which might be a read error. This chain uses TRBV7-2 with TRBJ2-7, with 10 bases lining up with TRBD2. CDR1 is SGHTA and CDR2 is FQGNSA in the germline V gene. The CDR3 length is 14 residues. This CDR3 reads CASSIAGGYDEQYF. The CDR3 DNA reads TGTGCCAGCAGCATAGCGGGAGGTTACGACGAGCAGTACTTC.

The V call is TRBV3-1, the J call TRBJ2-7, with TRBD1 matching 9 bases. The germline gives CDR1 LGHDT, CDR2 YNNKEL (reference sequence). The CDR3 length is 14 residues. The V and J ends lost 1 base and 6 bases, in that order; junction bases with no gene match: 4. CDR3: CASSQGTGVREQYF. In DNA, the CDR3 is TGTGCCAGCAGCCAAGGGACAGGGGTTCGCGAGCAGTACTTC.

The count of this clonotype is one. This rearrangement joins TRBV7-9 to TRBJ2-1; 7 bases align to TRBD1. The ends lost 3 bases at V and 8 bases at J; junction bases unmatched: 10. This CDR3 has 15 amino acids. CDR1 and CDR2 (germline): SEHNR, FQNEAQ (reference sequence). CDR3 loop: CASSLRQGNIDEQFF. CDR3 bases: TGTGCCAGCAGCTTGCGACAGGGTAATATCGATGAGCAGTTCTTC.

This clonotype was observed a few times. This chain connects TRBV5-1 to TRBJ1-1; 7 positions agree with TRBD1. The CDR3 consists of 15 residues. Losses at the gene ends were 7 bases for V and 6 bases for J; bases not matched to a gene: 15. The V gene's germline CDR1 is SGHRS and CDR2 YFSETQ. The CDR3 DNA reads TGCGCCAGCCAGGGGGGGTGGCAGGGTGAACCTGAAGCTTTCTTT. Its translation is CASQGGWQGEPEAFF.

This clonotype was observed a handful of times. The V gene is TRBV5-4, the J gene TRBJ2-7; D is undetermined. V was trimmed by 3 bases and J by 3 bases, leaving 16 bases between them. Looked up from germline, CDR1 is SGHNT and CDR2 is YYREEE (reference sequence). The CDR3 is made up of 15 amino acids. CDR3 loop: CASSSFSSLSYEQYF. The CDR3 DNA reads TGTGCCAGCAGCTCCTTCTCGTCCCTCAGCTACGAGCAGTACTTC.

This clonotype was detected a few times. This chain uses TRBV19 with TRBJ1-1, with D maybe TRBD1 (6 bases). The ends were cut back, 1 base at V and 2 bases at J, with 17 bases in the middle. There are 17 residues in the CDR3. Germline V gives CDR1 LNHDA, CDR2 SQIVND (reference sequence). CDR3 amino acids: CASSIVNPTGPNTEAFF. DNA for the CDR3: TGTGCCAGTAGTATAGTCAACCCGACAGGCCCAAACACTGAAGCTTTCTTT.

The chain's CDR3 is CASSFRAGDTGELFF. The CDR3 nucleotides read TGTGCCAGCAGCTTCAGGGCCGGGGACACCGGGGAGCTGTTTTTT. This chain uses TRBV7-9 with TRBJ2-2; D assignment may be TRBD1 or TRBD2 (5 bases each). The CDR3 length is 15 residues. The V gene's germline CDR1 is SEHNR and CDR2 FQNEAQ (reference sequence). V dropped 3 bases and J dropped 3 bases, with 11 bases sitting between them.

V and J are TRBV4-1 and TRBJ1-1, with a weak D call TRBD1 (5 bases). Trimming removed 4 bases from V and 1 base from J, with 10 bases in between. The CDR3 is 14 residues long. Germline V CDR1 and CDR2: MGHRA, YSYEKL. The CDR3 spells CASSLSTANTEAFF. CDR3 coding DNA: TGCGCCAGCAGCCTATCGACAGCGAACACTGAAGCTTTCTTT.

V usage is TRBV5-1 and J usage is TRBJ2-1; 8 bases map to TRBD1. With V trimmed by 1 base and J by 6 bases, 3 bases remained unmatched. CDR1 and CDR2 (germline): SGHRS, YFSETQ. The CDR3 runs 14 residues. The CDR3 loop is CASSLWGTGNEQFF. The CDR3 region has the DNA TGCGCCAGCAGCTTGTGGGGGACAGGCAATGAGCAGTTCTTC.

The J gene is TRBJ2-3, the V gene TRBV24-1, with 10 bases matching TRBD1. This CDR3 region has 16 residues. Losses at the gene ends were 4 bases for V and 5 bases for J; bases not matched to a gene: 8. Germline lookup yields CDR1 KGHDR and CDR2 SFDVKD. CDR3 in DNA: TGTGCCACCAGTGACGTACCGGGACAGGGGAGAGATACGCAGTATTTT. Translated, it gives CATSDVPGQGRDTQYF.